This T cell receptor beta chain derives from a study of blood T cell repertoires in COVID-19. Across the study: Acute and convalescent COVID-19 samples came from the United States, Italy and Spain. Sources were T cells, B-cell-depleted T cells, or PBMCs; the material itself was cDNA or gDNA.

Authors' methods: Reference gene primer amplification gave estimated nucleated cell counts. Repertoires were generated with immunoSEQ multiplex PCR, while TCRdb's copy carries only in-frame clones and drops some. The V and J calls and clone size are taken from that table; D and trimming were inferred from the DNA. The sample carries about 180,000 clones, 70% to 85% recorded once. Germline V lookup: CDR1 SNHLY, CDR2 FYNNEI. V was clipped by 2 bases and J by 2 bases, with 7 bases between them. The CDR3 sequence is 14 residues long. This TCR came from a human donor in a cohort sampled during active COVID-19. Sequencing input: peripheral blood. The chain is built from TRBV2 and TRBJ1-3; maybe TRBD1 (5 bases). The CDR3 DNA follows: TGTGCCAGCAGTGAATTAGGGGCTGGAAACACCATATATTTT. Translating it yields CASSELGAGNTIYF.